The rows below give T cell receptor beta chains drawn from one sample of a study of T cells in Graves' hyperthyroidism and ophthalmopathy. One entry per CDR3 protein results from TCRdb running MiXCR on the multiplex PCR reads. The repertoire includes about 360,000 distinct CDR3 sequences, approximately 14% of them detected once, and 25% to 30% sits in the top ten. The sample consisted of blood. These receptors were obtained from a woman younger than 35 with Graves' hyperthyroidism that later progressed to Graves' ophthalmopathy. Both conserved end residues are part of each CDR3. D genes are given only for firm matches. Expanded clones are given a class, and other clones once, few, many or no size at all.

V gene,J gene,clone size,D gene,CDR3 length,CDR3 protein,CDR3 DNA
TRBV7-2,TRBJ2-5,many,NA,13,CASSRGQLETQYF,TGTGCCAGCAGCAGGGGACAACTAGAGACCCAGTACTTC
TRBV5-5,TRBJ2-1,many,TRBD2,16,CASSLSGSSSYNEQFF,TGTGCCAGCAGTTTAAGCGGGAGCAGCTCCTACAATGAGCAGTTCTTC
TRBV28,TRBJ2-7,many,NA,12,CASSFADYEQYF,TGTGCCAGCAGTTTCGCAGACTACGAGCAGTACTTC
TRBV18,TRBJ2-3,many,NA,13,CASSPYGTDTQYF,TGTGCCAGCTCACCGTATGGCACAGATACGCAGTATTTT
TRBV2,TRBJ2-3,many,TRBD1,15,CASSEKGQGADTQYF,TGTGCCAGCAGTGAAAAGGGACAGGGGGCAGATACGCAGTATTTT
TRBV27,TRBJ2-4,many,NA,13,CASSRLAKNIQYF,TGTGCCAGCAGTCGACTAGCCAAAAACATTCAGTACTTC
TRBV28,TRBJ2-3,many,TRBD2,16,CASSSPSGRAEDTQYF,TGTGCCAGCAGTTCGCCAAGCGGGAGGGCCGAAGATACGCAGTATTTT
TRBV7-9,TRBJ2-7,many,NA,15,CASSLAAGAAYEQYF,TGTGCCAGCAGCTTAGCGGCAGGGGCGGCCTACGAGCAGTACTTC
TRBV20-1,TRBJ2-3,many,NA,16,CSARGRGLSQLDTQYF,TGCAGTGCTAGAGGAAGGGGACTTTCCCAGTTGGATACGCAGTATTTT
TRBV18,TRBJ1-5,NA,TRBD1,16,CASSPSGQGVDQPQHF,TGTGCCAGCTCACCATCGGGACAGGGGGTCGATCAGCCCCAGCATTTT
TRBV6-9,TRBJ2-5,few,TRBD1,16,CASSYPGQGFKETQYF,TGTGCCAGCAGTTACCCGGGACAGGGTTTCAAAGAGACCCAGTACTTC
TRBV28,TRBJ1-5,NA,TRBD1,16,CASSPWDSAPNQPQHF,TGTGCCAGCAGTCCCTGGGACAGTGCCCCCAATCAGCCCCAGCATTTT
TRBV7-2,TRBJ2-3,many,NA,13,CASSLEGRVAQYF,TGTGCCAGCAGCTTAGAGGGTAGGGTGGCGCAGTATTTT
TRBV20-1,TRBJ2-1,many,TRBD2,13,CSARVSGSYEQFF,TGCAGTGCTAGGGTTAGCGGGAGCTATGAGCAGTTCTTC
TRBV5-1,TRBJ2-1,few,TRBD2,15,CASSLQTSGTNEQFF,TGCGCCAGCAGCCTCCAGACTAGCGGGACTAATGAGCAGTTCTTC
TRBV19,TRBJ2-1,few,TRBD2,17,CASSIVLSGNSYNEQFF,TGTGCCAGTAGTATAGTTCTTAGCGGGAACTCCTACAATGAGCAGTTCTTC
TRBV6-1,TRBJ2-2,many,NA,14,CASSQRLDTGELFF,TGTGCCAGCAGTCAGCGGTTGGACACCGGGGAGCTGTTTTTT
TRBV6-5,TRBJ1-1,many,NA,14,CASSYVPGNTEAFF,TGTGCCAGCAGTTACGTTCCGGGGAACACTGAAGCTTTCTTT
TRBV2,TRBJ2-3,few,NA,8,CASSLRYF,TGTGCCAGCAGTCTCAGGTATTTT
TRBV4-1,TRBJ2-2,NA,NA,15,CASSQVLGRTGELFF,TGCGCCAGCAGCCAAGTTTTGGGGAGGACCGGGGAGCTGTTTTTT